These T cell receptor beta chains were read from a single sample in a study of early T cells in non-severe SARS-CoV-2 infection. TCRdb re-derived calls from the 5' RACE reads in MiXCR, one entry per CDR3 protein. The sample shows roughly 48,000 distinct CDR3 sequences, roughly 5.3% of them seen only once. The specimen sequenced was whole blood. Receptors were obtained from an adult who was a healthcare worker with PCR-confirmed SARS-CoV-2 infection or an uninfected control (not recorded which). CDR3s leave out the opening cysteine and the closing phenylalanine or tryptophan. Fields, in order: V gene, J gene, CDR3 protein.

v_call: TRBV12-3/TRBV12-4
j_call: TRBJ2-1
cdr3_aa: ASSQTRSYNEQF

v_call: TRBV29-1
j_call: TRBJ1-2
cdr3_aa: SVAAGTNYGYT

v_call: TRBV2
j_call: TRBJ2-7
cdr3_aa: ASRATGREQY

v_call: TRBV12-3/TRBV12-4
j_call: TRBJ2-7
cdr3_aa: ASGSHEQY

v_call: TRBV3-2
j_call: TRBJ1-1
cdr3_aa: ASSHWDRSPNTEAF

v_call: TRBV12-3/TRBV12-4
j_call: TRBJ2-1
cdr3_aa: ASSEVRGGPDEQF

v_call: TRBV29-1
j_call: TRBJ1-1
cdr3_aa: SVIRNTEAF

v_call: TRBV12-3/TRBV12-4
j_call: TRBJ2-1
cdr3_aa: ASSFSGGSYNEQF

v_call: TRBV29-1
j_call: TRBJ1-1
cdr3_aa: SVSVTEVPMNTEAF

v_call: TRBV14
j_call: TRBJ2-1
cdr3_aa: ASSQVRIGTSGHNEQF

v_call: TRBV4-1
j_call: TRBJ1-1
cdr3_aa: ASSQRTGVNTEAF

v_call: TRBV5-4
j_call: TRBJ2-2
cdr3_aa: ASTREQGLWSTGELF

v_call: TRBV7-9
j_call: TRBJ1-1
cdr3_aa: ASGLNTEAF

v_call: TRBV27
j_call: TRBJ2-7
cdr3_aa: ASKHGLYEQY

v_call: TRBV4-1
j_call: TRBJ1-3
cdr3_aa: ASSRDPSSGNTIY

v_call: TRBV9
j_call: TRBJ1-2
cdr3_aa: ASSVGQGAQGGYT

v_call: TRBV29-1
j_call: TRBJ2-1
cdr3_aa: SVGSGGPGEQF

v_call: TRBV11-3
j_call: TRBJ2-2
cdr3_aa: ASSSRRTGELF

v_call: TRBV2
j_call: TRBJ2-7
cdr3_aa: ASSEARRDEQY

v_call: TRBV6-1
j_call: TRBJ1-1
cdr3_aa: ASRALNTEAF

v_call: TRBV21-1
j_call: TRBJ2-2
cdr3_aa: ASPSRPSGTGELF

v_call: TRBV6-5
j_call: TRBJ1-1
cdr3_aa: ASSNPQLNTEAF

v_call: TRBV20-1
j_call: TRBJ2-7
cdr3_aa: SAGGSGRAYEQY

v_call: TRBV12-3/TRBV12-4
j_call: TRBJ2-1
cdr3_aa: ASTAEVKSAYNEQF

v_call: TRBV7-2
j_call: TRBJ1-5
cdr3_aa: ASSSDAGANQPQH

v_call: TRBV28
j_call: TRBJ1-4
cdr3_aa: ASSLVSGLSEKLF

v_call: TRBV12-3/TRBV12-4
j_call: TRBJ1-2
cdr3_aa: ASSLGAGGFGYT

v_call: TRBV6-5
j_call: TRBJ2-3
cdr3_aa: ASSFKSTDTQY

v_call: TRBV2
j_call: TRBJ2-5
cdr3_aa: ASFPGLAGAQETQY

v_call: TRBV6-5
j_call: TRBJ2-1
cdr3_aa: ASTTPGTSGALSYNEQF

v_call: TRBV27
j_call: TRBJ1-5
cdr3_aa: ASSFWGALNQPQH

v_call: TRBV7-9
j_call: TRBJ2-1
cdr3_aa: ASSFGTGALNEQF

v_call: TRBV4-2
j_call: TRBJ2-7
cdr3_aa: ASSPGSLNGQY

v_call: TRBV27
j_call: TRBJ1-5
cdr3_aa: ASSLLGSNQPQH

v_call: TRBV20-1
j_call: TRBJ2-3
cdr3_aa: SASVLLAGFTDTQY